This is a list of T cell receptor beta chains from one sample in a study of shared clonotypes between healthy human individuals. The table came from immunoSEQ multiplex PCR; TCRdb's copy has only in-frame clones and leaves some out. This repertoire shows roughly 720,000 clones, 90% found once; its top ten account for approximately 35%. Sequenced sample: memory CD8+ T cells from PBMCs. Receptor source: a man in his late teens or twenties in good health. Some clones in this sample may be carry-over from other donors' samples. Both conserved end residues are part of each CDR3. Each record gives: D gene, J gene, clone size, V gene, CDR3 DNA, CDR3 protein. A D gene is named only where the DNA matches it firmly. The size entry is marked missing in some rows and otherwise reads once, few, many or a size class.

. TRBJ2-7 . TRBV7-8 TGTGCCAGCAGCAGGGACAACTACGAGCAGTACTTC CASSRDNYEQYF
TRBD1 TRBJ1-2 . TRBV13 TGTGCCAGCAGCTTAGGGGGAGCTCCGACAGGGGCCTATGGCTACACCTTC CASSLGGAPTGAYGYTF
. TRBJ2-7 . TRBV28 TGTGCCAGCAGTTTAAAGGGCGGAACGTACGAGCAGTACTTC CASSLKGGTYEQYF
. TRBJ1-2 . TRBV7-3 TGTGCCAGCAGTGCTCTAGGTCCCTATGGCTACACCTTC CASSALGPYGYTF
. TRBJ2-7 . TRBV27 TGTGCCAGCAGTTTATCGATAAAAGCCCACGAGCAGTACTTC CASSLSIKAHEQYF
. TRBJ1-5 . TRBV7-2 TGTGCCAGCAGCCTAGGACGACAAACTCAGCCCCAGCATTTT CASSLGRQTQPQHF
. TRBJ1-2 . TRBV9 TGTGCCAGCAGCGAGGGCGAGGGAGGCTACACCTTC CASSEGEGGYTF
. TRBJ2-7 . TRBV9 TGTGCCAGCAGCGTAGGGATGACAGGGAGGTCCTACGAGCAGTACTTC CASSVGMTGRSYEQYF
. TRBJ1-5 . TRBV27 TGTGCCAGCCGCTCTAATTGGGACACCAATCAGCCCCAGCATTTT CASRSNWDTNQPQHF
TRBD2 TRBJ2-7 . TRBV11-2 TGTGCCAGCAGCTCCGCGGGGGGGGTCTACGAGCAGTACTTC CASSSAGGVYEQYF
TRBD2 TRBJ2-7 . TRBV9 TGTGCCAGCAGCCCCAGCGGGGACTACTACGAGCAGTACTTC CASSPSGDYYEQYF
. TRBJ1-1 . TRBV7-8 TGTGCCAGCAGCTTAGGGGGAGCTTACGAATCTGTCTTT CASSLGGAYESVF
TRBD1 TRBJ2-2 . TRBV15 TGTGCCACCAGCAGAGAGAGGACAGGGGCCGGGGAGCTGTTTTTT CATSRERTGAGELFF
. TRBJ2-7 . TRBV27 TGTGCCAGCAGTACCTTGATAGCGCGTATCCCGTACGAGCAGTACTTC CASSTLIARIPYEQYF
. TRBJ2-1 . TRBV4-3 TGCGCCAGCAGCCAAGATAGCTGGGACACCTACAATGAGCAGTTCTTC CASSQDSWDTYNEQFF
. TRBJ1-1 . TRBV7-9 TGTGCCAGGGGGGTAGAGGGGAACACTGAAGCTTTCTTT CARGVEGNTEAFF
. TRBJ2-1 . TRBV7-6 TGTGCCAGCAGCTTAGCGTTGGGCGAGTTCAATGAGCAGTTCTTC CASSLALGEFNEQFF
. TRBJ1-2 . TRBV27 TGTGCCAGCAGTCACTACCCCTTTCAGGGAGAGAACTATGGCTACACCTTC CASSHYPFQGENYGYTF
TRBD1 TRBJ1-4 . TRBV7-2 TGTGCCAGCAGCTTAGCCCGAGACAGGGCCGCCGAAAAACTGTTTTTT CASSLARDRAAEKLFF
TRBD2 TRBJ2-1 . TRBV6-6 TGTGCCAGCAACAACAGACCCTATCGGGAGGTGGGTGAGCAGTTCTTC CASNNRPYREVGEQFF
. TRBJ1-2 few TRBV29-1 TGCAGCGTTCCCGACCCGCCGGGGGGCTACACCTTC CSVPDPPGGYTF
. TRBJ1-1 . TRBV5-1 TGCGCCAGCAGCAATCAAAACGGGGGTCGGAACACTGAAGCTTTCTTT CASSNQNGGRNTEAFF
. TRBJ2-7 once TRBV7-2 TGTGCCAGCAACCCGAGGACGGGCTACGAGCAGTACTTC CASNPRTGYEQYF
. TRBJ2-2 . TRBV28 TGTGCCAGCAGCCTTAAAGAAACCGGGGAGCTGTTTTTT CASSLKETGELFF
TRBD1 TRBJ2-1 . TRBV7-9 TGTGCCAGCAGCGGACGGGACAGGGGGGTCTGGAATGAGCAGTTCTTC CASSGRDRGVWNEQFF
. TRBJ1-2 few TRBV6-1 TGTGCCAGCAGTGAGCGTCTACCTGAGGCGAGGTACTATGGCTACACCTTC CASSERLPEARYYGYTF
. TRBJ2-1 . TRBV5-6 TGTGCCAGCAGCTTGGCCAGGGTTGAGCAGTTCTTC CASSLARVEQFF
TRBD1 TRBJ1-1 . TRBV27 TGTGCCAGCAGTTTATATCCACAGGGGTCCACTGAAGCTTTCTTT CASSLYPQGSTEAFF
. TRBJ1-1 . TRBV19 TGTGCCAGTAGTATTCGTAGGGCATGGATGAACACTGAAGCTTTCTTT CASSIRRAWMNTEAFF
. TRBJ2-3 once TRBV7-6 TGTGCCAGCAGCCCGGACGGGGGACTCAGTTTCTCGGATACGCAGTATTTT CASSPDGGLSFSDTQYF
. TRBJ2-5 . TRBV27 TGTGCCAGCAGTTTATGGTCCGAAGTTGGGGAGACCCAGTACTTC CASSLWSEVGETQYF
. TRBJ2-7 once TRBV19 TGTGCCAGTAGTATAGGACAGCTCTACGAGCAGTACTTC CASSIGQLYEQYF
. TRBJ2-7 . TRBV4-1 TGCGCCAGCAGCCAAGTCGGGGGTATGGGGGTAGAGCAGTACTTC CASSQVGGMGVEQYF
TRBD1 TRBJ1-4 once TRBV7-9 TGTGCCAGCAGCTTTGACAGGGGCCCTAATGAAAAACTGTTTTTT CASSFDRGPNEKLFF
TRBD2 TRBJ2-3 . TRBV25-1 TGTGCCAGCAGTGAATGGGTAGCGGGACTCACAGATACGCAGTATTTT CASSEWVAGLTDTQYF
TRBD1 TRBJ2-1 . TRBV27 TGTGCCAGCAGTTTATGGGACAGCCACTACAATGAGCAGTTCTTC CASSLWDSHYNEQFF
. TRBJ2-7 . TRBV27 TGTGCCAGCAGTCCCGGCCCGGAGGGTCTCCTCTCCTACGAGCAGTACTTC CASSPGPEGLLSYEQYF
TRBD1 TRBJ2-7 . TRBV28 TGTGCCAGCAGTTTTTCTGTGGGGGACAGGGAATACGAGCAGTACTTC CASSFSVGDREYEQYF
TRBD2 TRBJ2-1 . TRBV7-3 TGTGCCAGCAGCTTGGGGACTAGCGGGTACAATGAGCAGTTCTTC CASSLGTSGYNEQFF
TRBD1 TRBJ1-1 . TRBV5-6 TGTGCCAGCAGCCCCGTGGGACAGGGGGCCCCAGGCAACACTGAAGCTTTCTTT CASSPVGQGAPGNTEAFF
. TRBJ1-4 . TRBV7-9 TGTGCCAGCAGCTTGACGGTGCGAGGTGAAAAACTGTTTTTT CASSLTVRGEKLFF
. TRBJ2-7 once TRBV6-5 TGTGCCAGCAGTTACGGACCGGGGCTAACCTACGAGCAGTACTTC CASSYGPGLTYEQYF
. TRBJ2-1 . TRBV28 TGTGCCAGCAGCCCCTGGGTGTCCTACAATGAGCAGTTCTTC CASSPWVSYNEQFF
. TRBJ2-3 . TRBV5-1 TGCGCCAGCAGCTTGGAAGGGTACGGCACAGATACGCAGTATTTT CASSLEGYGTDTQYF
TRBD1 TRBJ2-7 . TRBV13 TGTGCCAGCAGCTTAGGCGGGACAGGGGGCTACGAGCAGTACTTC CASSLGGTGGYEQYF
. TRBJ2-5 . TRBV9 TGTGCCAGCAGCGTGACCGGGAATGGTGAGACCCAGTACTTC CASSVTGNGETQYF
. TRBJ2-7 . TRBV25-1 TGTGCCAGCAGTGAATGGCTGGGGTCCTCCTACGAGCAGTACTTC CASSEWLGSSYEQYF
TRBD1 TRBJ2-1 . TRBV27 TGTGCCAGCAGTTCGATCGGGACAGGGGTACACAATGAGCAGTTCTTC CASSSIGTGVHNEQFF
. TRBJ2-6 . TRBV28 TGTGCCAGCAGTTTAGTAACGGGAAACTCTGGGGCCAACGTCCTGACTTTC CASSLVTGNSGANVLTF
. TRBJ2-7 . TRBV6-5 TGTGCCAGCAGCGACTGGTGGGAGCAGTACTTC CASSDWWEQYF
TRBD2 TRBJ2-7 . TRBV6-1 TGTGCCAGCAGTGAAGCTTGGGGGAGGGGCTACGAGCAGTACTTC CASSEAWGRGYEQYF
. TRBJ1-5 . TRBV5-5 TGTGCCAGCAGCCCTTGGACCGCTCAGCCCCAGCATTTT CASSPWTAQPQHF
. TRBJ2-5 . TRBV6-6 TGTGCCAGCAGTTACCAGCCCGAGGACCAAGAGACCCAGTACTTC CASSYQPEDQETQYF